This TCR beta chain originates from a study of blood T cell repertoires in COVID-19. Whole-study context: There were acute and convalescent COVID-19 samples, and they came from the United States, Italy and Spain. T cells, B-cell-depleted T cells, or PBMCs supplied cDNA or gDNA.

The authors' processing: Researchers report that nucleated cell counts were estimated from reference gene primer amplification. The table came from immunoSEQ multiplex PCR; TCRdb's copy has only in-frame clones and leaves some out. V, J and clone size are those of that table, while D and trimming were read from the DNA. The sample contains around 100,000 clones, around 66% of which appear only once. The sample holds one count of this clone. At one end, the junction sequence differs from germline, possibly due to a read error. Sequencing was performed on peripheral blood. The sequence derives from a man aged 80 or over with acute or convalescent COVID-19.

In nucleotides, the CDR3 is TGTGCCAGCAGTTTAGAGGGGACAGGGGGCTGGGGTGAGCAGTTCTTC. Protein product: CASSLEGTGGWGEQFF. V and J are TRBV7-9 and TRBJ2-1, with 12 bases matching TRBD1. This CDR3 has 16 amino acids. Germline CDR1 and CDR2: SEHNR and FQNEAQ (reference sequence). The full variable domain, completed using reference TRBV7-9 and TRBJ2-1, is DTGVSQNPRHKITKRGQNVTFRCDPISEHNRLYWYRQTLGQGPEFLTYFQNEAQLEKSRLLSDRFSAERPKGSFSTLEIQRTEQGDSAMYLCASSLEGTGGWGEQFFGPGTRLTVL.